Listed below are T cell receptor beta chains from one sample, sequenced in a study of regulatory T cells in long-lasting Graves disease. TCRdb reprocessed the multiplex PCR reads via MiXCR and lists one record per CDR3 protein. The sample shows more than 450,000 distinct CDR3 sequences, 12% of them seen only once. A further study also used this sample, focusing on T cells in Graves' hyperthyroidism and ophthalmopathy.

This sample comprised peripheral blood mononuclear cells (PBMCs), obtained at new diagnosis, from a patient treated with antithyroid drugs. These receptor sequences come from a woman aged 25 to 39 with Graves disease. Each CDR3 is given with its conserved first and last residue. The D gene is left open where the match is weak. Only part of the rows carry a size: once, few, many, or a class if the clone is expanded.

v_gene: TRBV2
abundance: many
j_gene: TRBJ1-2
d_gene: TRBD1
CDR3nt: TGTGCCAGCAGTGAAAAGGGGACAGCCTATGGCTACACCTTC
CDR3aa: CASSEKGTAYGYTF

v_gene: TRBV29-1
abundance: many
j_gene: TRBJ1-2
d_gene: .
CDR3nt: TGCAGCGTTGAAGGCAATGGCTACACCTTC
CDR3aa: CSVEGNGYTF

v_gene: TRBV19
abundance: few
j_gene: TRBJ1-2
d_gene: TRBD1
CDR3nt: TGTGCCAGTAGTATAGGGGACAGGGGCAACTATGGCTACACCTTC
CDR3aa: CASSIGDRGNYGYTF

v_gene: TRBV6-1
abundance: many
j_gene: TRBJ2-7
d_gene: TRBD1
CDR3nt: TGTGCCAGCAGTGAATGGGGGACAGTTCCTTACGAGCAGTACTTC
CDR3aa: CASSEWGTVPYEQYF

v_gene: TRBV2
abundance: once
j_gene: TRBJ1-4
d_gene: .
CDR3nt: TGTGCCAGCAGTGCATACGGGGTCGAAAAACTGTTTTTT
CDR3aa: CASSAYGVEKLFF

v_gene: TRBV4-1
abundance: few
j_gene: TRBJ1-5
d_gene: .
CDR3nt: TGCGCCAGCAGCCAAGGACCCAAGGGAGGTCAGCCCCAGCATTTT
CDR3aa: CASSQGPKGGQPQHF

v_gene: TRBV15
abundance: many
j_gene: TRBJ2-5
d_gene: .
CDR3nt: TGTGCCACCAGCAGAGATCGGAGTTCAGGGGAGACCCAGTACTTC
CDR3aa: CATSRDRSSGETQYF

v_gene: TRBV28
abundance: many
j_gene: TRBJ2-7
d_gene: .
CDR3nt: TGTGCCAGCAGCCGCCTCGGGGGAGACGAGTACGAGCAGTACTTC
CDR3aa: CASSRLGGDEYEQYF

v_gene: TRBV28
abundance: many
j_gene: TRBJ2-5
d_gene: .
CDR3nt: TGTGCCAGCAGTTTCTACAGCCAAGAGACCCAGTACTTC
CDR3aa: CASSFYSQETQYF

v_gene: TRBV10-3
abundance: .
j_gene: TRBJ2-3
d_gene: .
CDR3nt: TGTGCCATCAGTACTTATCAAGCGGATACGCAGTATTTT
CDR3aa: CAISTYQADTQYF

v_gene: TRBV12-3/TRBV12-4
abundance: .
j_gene: TRBJ2-4
d_gene: TRBD1
CDR3nt: TGTGCCAGCAGGGGACAGGGGGCATCCAAAAACATTCAGTACTTC
CDR3aa: CASRGQGASKNIQYF

v_gene: TRBV9
abundance: many
j_gene: TRBJ2-1
d_gene: TRBD2
CDR3nt: TGTGCCAGCAGCCCACGGACTAGCGGGGGGTCCTACAATGAGCAGTTCTTC
CDR3aa: CASSPRTSGGSYNEQFF

v_gene: TRBV6-1
abundance: few
j_gene: TRBJ1-1
d_gene: TRBD1
CDR3nt: TGTGCCAGCAGTCCTTGGACAGGGGGCAGGGCTTTCTTT
CDR3aa: CASSPWTGGRAFF

v_gene: TRBV7-9
abundance: once
j_gene: TRBJ2-1
d_gene: .
CDR3nt: TGTGCCAGCAGCTTAGCGGGTAGGCAGGGCAGGAATGAGCAGTTCTTC
CDR3aa: CASSLAGRQGRNEQFF

v_gene: TRBV19
abundance: many
j_gene: TRBJ1-5
d_gene: TRBD1
CDR3nt: TGTGCCAGTAGTGGCAGGGGGCAGGGCAATCAGCCCCAGCATTTT
CDR3aa: CASSGRGQGNQPQHF

v_gene: TRBV3-1
abundance: many
j_gene: TRBJ2-3
d_gene: .
CDR3nt: TGTGCCAGCAGCCAAGATTGGGGGAATACGCAGTATTTT
CDR3aa: CASSQDWGNTQYF

v_gene: TRBV7-2
abundance: many
j_gene: TRBJ2-5
d_gene: .
CDR3nt: TGTGCCAGCAGCCTAGAGGGCCGACTGGCATTTACTGAGACCCAGTACTTC
CDR3aa: CASSLEGRLAFTETQYF

v_gene: TRBV10-3
abundance: many
j_gene: TRBJ2-1
d_gene: .
CDR3nt: TGTGCCATCAGTCTATCCGGGACGGTGAATGAGCAGTTCTTC
CDR3aa: CAISLSGTVNEQFF

v_gene: TRBV6-1
abundance: many
j_gene: TRBJ1-6
d_gene: TRBD1
CDR3nt: TGTGCCAGCAGCCGGGACAGGGGGCAGGGAAATTCACCCCTCCACTTT
CDR3aa: CASSRDRGQGNSPLHF

v_gene: TRBV24-1
abundance: many
j_gene: TRBJ2-3
d_gene: TRBD2
CDR3nt: TGTGCCACCAGTGATTCCCGCGGGCGGGAGGGCCGAGATACGCAGTATTTT
CDR3aa: CATSDSRGREGRDTQYF

v_gene: TRBV2
abundance: .
j_gene: TRBJ2-5
d_gene: .
CDR3nt: .
CDR3aa: CASSDRGFGAGTAYQETQYF

v_gene: TRBV19
abundance: many
j_gene: TRBJ2-2
d_gene: .
CDR3nt: TGTGCCAGTAGGGGGGAGTGGACCGGGGAGCTGTTTTTT
CDR3aa: CASRGEWTGELFF

v_gene: TRBV20-1
abundance: many
j_gene: TRBJ2-3
d_gene: TRBD2
CDR3nt: TGCAGTGCTAGTCCAATGGCGGGAGGGGCAGATACGCAGTATTTT
CDR3aa: CSASPMAGGADTQYF

v_gene: TRBV28
abundance: .
j_gene: TRBJ2-5
d_gene: TRBD2
CDR3nt: TGTGCCAGCAGTCATAGCGGGAGGGCCAGTGAGACCCAGTACTTC
CDR3aa: CASSHSGRASETQYF

v_gene: TRBV6-4
abundance: many
j_gene: TRBJ2-2
d_gene: TRBD2
CDR3nt: TGTGCCAGCAGGGTGGGACTAGTCACCGGGGAGCTGTTTTTT
CDR3aa: CASRVGLVTGELFF

v_gene: TRBV6-5
abundance: many
j_gene: TRBJ1-2
d_gene: .
CDR3nt: TGTGCCAGCAGTTACAGGTCCTCTAACTATGGCTACACCTTC
CDR3aa: CASSYRSSNYGYTF

v_gene: TRBV7-3
abundance: few
j_gene: TRBJ2-3
d_gene: .
CDR3nt: TGTGCCAGCAGCTTGGGGGGACCCTCAGATACGCAGTATTTT
CDR3aa: CASSLGGPSDTQYF

v_gene: TRBV5-5
abundance: many
j_gene: TRBJ1-6
d_gene: .
CDR3nt: TGTGCCAGCAGCTTGAGCGGCAGGGGCGGCTGGAATTCACCCCTCCACTTT
CDR3aa: CASSLSGRGGWNSPLHF

v_gene: TRBV18
abundance: many
j_gene: TRBJ2-7
d_gene: .
CDR3nt: TGTGCCAGCTCACCAAGGCAGACTTACTACGAGCAGTACTTC
CDR3aa: CASSPRQTYYEQYF

v_gene: TRBV30
abundance: many
j_gene: TRBJ1-5
d_gene: .
CDR3nt: TGTGCCTGGAGTCCCCGGAGGGGCGATCAGCCCCAGCATTTT
CDR3aa: CAWSPRRGDQPQHF

v_gene: TRBV27
abundance: .
j_gene: TRBJ2-3
d_gene: TRBD1
CDR3nt: TGTGCCAGTAGGCTAGACAGGGGCACAGATACGCAGTATTTT
CDR3aa: CASRLDRGTDTQYF

v_gene: TRBV11-2
abundance: many
j_gene: TRBJ2-2
d_gene: .
CDR3nt: TGTGCCAGCAGCACCTCACTGAACACCGGGGAGCTGTTTTTT
CDR3aa: CASSTSLNTGELFF

v_gene: TRBV19
abundance: .
j_gene: TRBJ2-7
d_gene: .
CDR3nt: TGTGCCAGTAGTCTAGACCTCGAGGACGAGCAGTACTTC
CDR3aa: CASSLDLEDEQYF

v_gene: TRBV20-1
abundance: many
j_gene: TRBJ1-4
d_gene: .
CDR3nt: TGCAGTGCTAGAGATGGGGGAGGGACACATAATGAAAAACTGTTTTTT
CDR3aa: CSARDGGGTHNEKLFF

v_gene: TRBV2
abundance: many
j_gene: TRBJ1-3
d_gene: .
CDR3nt: TGTGCCAGCAATTCCGACCCCGGAAACACCATATATTTT
CDR3aa: CASNSDPGNTIYF

v_gene: TRBV19
abundance: many
j_gene: TRBJ1-4
d_gene: .
CDR3nt: TGTGCCAGTAGTATGACCGTCGCTGAAAAACTGTTTTTT
CDR3aa: CASSMTVAEKLFF

v_gene: TRBV2
abundance: many
j_gene: TRBJ1-2
d_gene: .
CDR3nt: TGTGCCACCATCAGGGTAGAAGGCTCAACCGGCTACACCTTC
CDR3aa: CATIRVEGSTGYTF

v_gene: TRBV27
abundance: many
j_gene: TRBJ2-1
d_gene: TRBD1
CDR3nt: TGTGCCAGCAGTTTCAGGGGGCGGTACAATGAGCAGTTCTTC
CDR3aa: CASSFRGRYNEQFF

v_gene: TRBV28
abundance: many
j_gene: TRBJ2-1
d_gene: .
CDR3nt: TGTGCCAGCAGTTTAGCAGGTTATGAGCAGTTCTTC
CDR3aa: CASSLAGYEQFF

v_gene: TRBV20-1
abundance: .
j_gene: TRBJ1-5
d_gene: .
CDR3nt: TGCAGTGCTGTGGAGGGCAATCAGCCCCAGCATTTT
CDR3aa: CSAVEGNQPQHF

v_gene: TRBV6-1
abundance: many
j_gene: TRBJ1-2
d_gene: .
CDR3nt: TGTGCCAGCAGCCCTACCGGCAATGGCTACACCTTC
CDR3aa: CASSPTGNGYTF

v_gene: TRBV2
abundance: once
j_gene: TRBJ1-4
d_gene: .
CDR3nt: TGTGCCAGCAGAACCCAACCAACAACTAATGAAAAACTGTTTTTT
CDR3aa: CASRTQPTTNEKLFF

v_gene: TRBV7-9
abundance: many
j_gene: TRBJ2-1
d_gene: .
CDR3nt: TGTGCCAGCAGCCAGGACTACATCCAATACAATGAGCAGTTCTTC
CDR3aa: CASSQDYIQYNEQFF

v_gene: TRBV5-4
abundance: .
j_gene: TRBJ2-3
d_gene: .
CDR3nt: TGTGCCAGCAGCACCTACAACACAGATACGCAGTATTTT
CDR3aa: CASSTYNTDTQYF

v_gene: TRBV11-3
abundance: many
j_gene: TRBJ1-1
d_gene: .
CDR3nt: TGTGCCAGCAGCTTAGAAAATATTGCGGGGGCCGTTACCACTGAAGCTTTCTTT
CDR3aa: CASSLENIAGAVTTEAFF